This is a list of T cell receptor beta chains from one sample in a study of blood T cells in healthy people across ages. TCRdb re-analysed the 5' RACE reads in MiXCR, keeping a single row per CDR3 protein. Among around 1.5 million distinct CDR3 sequences listed, around 55% were seen once. Sequenced input: blood. These receptors were obtained from a man younger than 35 in good health. The CDR3 runs from the conserved cysteine through the conserved F or W. D genes are given only for firm matches. The size of a clone is reported for some rows only, either as once, few or many, or as a class for expanded clones.

v_gene: TRBV7-2; abundance: .; d_gene: TRBD2; j_gene: TRBJ2-1; CDR3aa: CASSKAGLDINEQFF; CDR3nt: TGTGCCAGCAGCAAAGCGGGACTCGATATCAATGAGCAGTTCTTC
v_gene: TRBV5-1; abundance: .; d_gene: .; j_gene: TRBJ1-1; CDR3aa: CASSLDGWNTEAFF; CDR3nt: TGCGCCAGCAGCTTGGACGGGTGGAACACTGAAGCTTTCTTT
v_gene: TRBV18; abundance: .; d_gene: TRBD1; j_gene: TRBJ2-3; CDR3aa: CASSPPFRGHTQYF; CDR3nt: TGTGCCAGCTCACCACCGTTCAGGGGGCATACGCAGTATTTT
v_gene: TRBV13; abundance: few; d_gene: .; j_gene: TRBJ1-2; CDR3aa: CASSSHLKPGLNYGYTF; CDR3nt: TGTGCCAGCAGCTCACACCTGAAACCCGGGCTTAACTATGGCTACACCTTC
v_gene: TRBV11-3; abundance: .; d_gene: TRBD1; j_gene: TRBJ2-3; CDR3aa: CASSLDGTGRDTQYF; CDR3nt: TGTGCCAGCAGCTTAGACGGGACAGGGAGAGATACGCAGTATTTT
v_gene: TRBV28; abundance: few; d_gene: .; j_gene: TRBJ2-1; CDR3aa: CASSFRSDEQFF; CDR3nt: TGTGCCAGCAGTTTTAGATCGGATGAGCAGTTCTTC
v_gene: TRBV7-2; abundance: many; d_gene: .; j_gene: TRBJ1-2; CDR3aa: CASSLFGDGYTF; CDR3nt: TGTGCCAGCAGTTTATTCGGGGATGGCTACACCTTC
v_gene: TRBV6-2/TRBV6-3; abundance: .; d_gene: TRBD1; j_gene: TRBJ2-1; CDR3aa: CASSRGTGQVNEQFF; CDR3nt: TGTGCCAGCAGTAGGGGGACAGGGCAGGTCAATGAGCAGTTCTTC
v_gene: TRBV20-1; abundance: .; d_gene: .; j_gene: TRBJ2-7; CDR3aa: CSARDRGQRSQYF; CDR3nt: TGCAGTGCTAGAGATCGTGGCCAGAGGAGCCAGTACTTC
v_gene: TRBV10-1; abundance: .; d_gene: TRBD2; j_gene: TRBJ2-7; CDR3aa: CASSPGTSVDEQYF; CDR3nt: TGCGCCAGCAGTCCCGGGACTAGCGTCGACGAGCAGTACTTC
v_gene: TRBV6-1; abundance: .; d_gene: TRBD1; j_gene: TRBJ2-5; CDR3aa: CASSETGGHFETQYF; CDR3nt: TGTGCCAGCAGTGAGACAGGGGGTCATTTCGAGACCCAGTACTTC
v_gene: TRBV7-2; abundance: few; d_gene: .; j_gene: TRBJ2-5; CDR3aa: CASSLKPGDLPGETQYF; CDR3nt: TGTGCCAGCAGCTTAAAGCCAGGGGATCTTCCCGGTGAGACCCAGTACTTC
v_gene: TRBV12-3/TRBV12-4; abundance: .; d_gene: TRBD2; j_gene: TRBJ2-1; CDR3aa: CASSGKGGRAPNEQFF; CDR3nt: TGTGCCAGCAGTGGGAAGGGCGGGAGGGCCCCCAATGAGCAGTTCTTC
v_gene: TRBV7-2; abundance: .; d_gene: .; j_gene: TRBJ1-4; CDR3aa: CASSLGGGTSEKLFF; CDR3nt: TGTGCCAGCAGCTTAGGGGGAGGGACTTCGGAAAAACTGTTTTTT
v_gene: TRBV5-1; abundance: .; d_gene: .; j_gene: TRBJ1-2; CDR3aa: CASSLRTDRRGYGYTF; CDR3nt: TGCGCCAGCAGCTTGAGAACTGACCGGCGGGGATATGGCTACACCTTC
v_gene: TRBV7-2; abundance: .; d_gene: TRBD1; j_gene: TRBJ2-7; CDR3aa: CASSSPRTGLDEQYF; CDR3nt: TGTGCCAGCAGCTCGCCCCGGACAGGGCTCGACGAGCAGTACTTC
v_gene: TRBV20-1; abundance: .; d_gene: .; j_gene: TRBJ2-7; CDR3aa: CSALPAERVSSYEQYF; CDR3nt: TGCAGTGCCTTGCCTGCGGAGCGGGTAAGCTCCTACGAGCAGTACTTC
v_gene: TRBV19; abundance: few; d_gene: .; j_gene: TRBJ1-1; CDR3aa: CASSASLNTEAFF; CDR3nt: TGTGCCAGTAGTGCCAGCCTGAACACTGAAGCTTTCTTT
v_gene: TRBV6-5; abundance: .; d_gene: TRBD2; j_gene: TRBJ2-3; CDR3aa: CASSYSREGSHEQYF; CDR3nt: TGTGCCAGCAGTTACTCGCGGGAGGGGTCCCACGAGCAGTATTTT
v_gene: TRBV24-1; abundance: .; d_gene: TRBD1; j_gene: TRBJ2-4; CDR3aa: CATSDPDRGQNIQYF; CDR3nt: TGTGCCACCAGTGATCCGGACAGGGGACAAAACATTCAGTACTTC
v_gene: TRBV29-1; abundance: few; d_gene: .; j_gene: TRBJ2-5; CDR3aa: CSTGETQYF; CDR3nt: TGCTCGACTGGGGAGACCCAGTACTTC
v_gene: TRBV7-2; abundance: few; d_gene: TRBD2; j_gene: TRBJ2-3; CDR3aa: CASSGGLAATDTQYF; CDR3nt: TGTGCCAGCAGCGGGGGACTAGCGGCCACAGATACGCAGTATTTT
v_gene: TRBV3-1; abundance: .; d_gene: TRBD1; j_gene: TRBJ2-5; CDR3aa: CASSQEFRGPKTQYF; CDR3nt: TGTGCCAGCAGCCAAGAGTTTAGGGGGCCGAAGACCCAGTACTTC
v_gene: TRBV29-1; abundance: .; d_gene: .; j_gene: TRBJ2-1; CDR3aa: CSLERGKGYNEQFF; CDR3nt: TGCAGCCTCGAGAGGGGTAAGGGCTACAATGAGCAGTTCTTC
v_gene: TRBV3-1; abundance: .; d_gene: .; j_gene: TRBJ1-2; CDR3aa: CASSQDTEGPKDYGYTF; CDR3nt: TGTGCCAGCAGCCAAGATACAGAGGGGCCCAAAGACTATGGCTACACCTTC
v_gene: TRBV29-1; abundance: .; d_gene: .; j_gene: TRBJ2-1; CDR3aa: CSVEYLGVSGNEQFF; CDR3nt: TGCAGCGTTGAGTATCTCGGGGTGTCTGGGAATGAGCAGTTCTTC
v_gene: TRBV29-1; abundance: few; d_gene: .; j_gene: TRBJ2-1; CDR3aa: CSVDTWGKSFF; CDR3nt: TGCAGCGTTGATACTTGGGGGAAGTCGTTCTTC
v_gene: TRBV6-2/TRBV6-3; abundance: once; d_gene: TRBD1; j_gene: TRBJ2-3; CDR3aa: CASSSMDRGRTDTQYF; CDR3nt: TGTGCCAGCAGCTCGATGGACAGGGGGCGCACAGATACGCAGTATTTT
v_gene: TRBV20-1; abundance: .; d_gene: .; j_gene: TRBJ2-5; CDR3aa: CSARVPRTLYVGNEQYF; CDR3nt: TGCAGTGCTAGAGTCCCCCGAACACTATATGTGGGCAATGAGCAGTACTTC
v_gene: TRBV10-3; abundance: .; d_gene: .; j_gene: TRBJ1-2; CDR3aa: CAISDSPAVNYGYTF; CDR3nt: TGTGCCATCAGTGATTCCCCAGCAGTTAACTATGGCTACACCTTC
v_gene: TRBV7-2; abundance: .; d_gene: TRBD2; j_gene: TRBJ2-7; CDR3aa: CASSDLAGGTSSYEQYF; CDR3nt: TGTGCCAGCAGCGACCTAGCGGGGGGCACCAGCTCCTACGAGCAGTACTTC
v_gene: TRBV5-1; abundance: .; d_gene: .; j_gene: TRBJ2-1; CDR3aa: CASSAAGTYNEQFF; CDR3nt: TGCGCCAGCAGCGCAGCCGGGACGTACAATGAGCAGTTCTTC
v_gene: TRBV7-9; abundance: .; d_gene: TRBD1; j_gene: TRBJ1-6; CDR3aa: CASRAAETGDYSPLHF; CDR3nt: TGTGCCAGCAGGGCGGCTGAGACAGGGGATTATTCACCCCTCCACTTT
v_gene: TRBV28; abundance: .; d_gene: .; j_gene: TRBJ2-3; CDR3aa: CASSALATSTDTQYF; CDR3nt: TGTGCCAGCAGCGCACTGGCCACGAGCACAGATACGCAGTATTTT
v_gene: TRBV28; abundance: .; d_gene: .; j_gene: TRBJ2-5; CDR3aa: CASLDGIKETQYF; CDR3nt: TGTGCCAGCCTCGATGGGATAAAAGAGACCCAGTACTTC
v_gene: TRBV18; abundance: .; d_gene: .; j_gene: TRBJ1-5; CDR3aa: CASSERDQPQHF; CDR3nt: TGTGCCAGCTCTGAACGTGATCAGCCCCAGCATTTT
v_gene: TRBV19; abundance: .; d_gene: .; j_gene: TRBJ2-3; CDR3aa: CATRETTDTQYF; CDR3nt: TGTGCCACCAGGGAGACCACAGATACGCAGTATTTT
v_gene: TRBV24-1; abundance: .; d_gene: .; j_gene: TRBJ2-2; CDR3aa: CATEQARAGELFF; CDR3nt: TGTGCCACCGAACAGGCGCGAGCCGGGGAGCTGTTTTTT
v_gene: TRBV7-9; abundance: few; d_gene: .; j_gene: TRBJ2-4; CDR3aa: CASSTTTENIQYF; CDR3nt: TGTGCCAGCAGCACAACGACGGAAAACATTCAGTACTTC
v_gene: TRBV7-8; abundance: .; d_gene: .; j_gene: TRBJ1-2; CDR3aa: CASSLARTQINYGYTF; CDR3nt: TGTGCCAGCAGCTTAGCGCGGACACAAATCAACTATGGCTACACCTTC
v_gene: TRBV20-1; abundance: .; d_gene: .; j_gene: TRBJ1-4; CDR3aa: CSARDMEQATNEKLFF; CDR3nt: TGCAGTGCTAGAGATATGGAACAGGCAACTAATGAAAAACTGTTTTTT
v_gene: TRBV6-6; abundance: few; d_gene: .; j_gene: TRBJ1-4; CDR3aa: CASSPRLANEKLFF; CDR3nt: TGTGCCAGCAGCCCTCGATTGGCTAATGAAAAACTGTTTTTT
v_gene: TRBV12-3/TRBV12-4; abundance: few; d_gene: .; j_gene: TRBJ2-6; CDR3aa: CASRPQRGPNSGANVLTF; CDR3nt: TGTGCCAGCAGACCTCAGAGGGGACCAAACTCTGGGGCCAACGTCCTGACTTTC
v_gene: TRBV10-1; abundance: .; d_gene: .; j_gene: TRBJ2-1; CDR3aa: CASSEFERNAYNEQFF; CDR3nt: TGCGCCAGCAGTGAGTTTGAGCGAAATGCCTACAATGAGCAGTTCTTC
v_gene: TRBV5-5; abundance: .; d_gene: .; j_gene: TRBJ2-7; CDR3aa: CASSPSPGISDEQYF; CDR3nt: TGTGCCAGCAGTCCGTCCCCAGGGATTAGCGACGAGCAGTACTTC
v_gene: TRBV6-1; abundance: .; d_gene: .; j_gene: TRBJ2-5; CDR3aa: CASSDTGTGETQYF; CDR3nt: TGTGCCAGCAGTGATACGGGAACTGGAGAGACCCAGTACTTC
v_gene: TRBV3-1; abundance: .; d_gene: .; j_gene: TRBJ2-7; CDR3aa: CASSQGIRPYEQYF; CDR3nt: TGCGCCAGCAGCCAAGGAATAAGGCCCTACGAGCAGTACTTC
v_gene: TRBV7-9; abundance: .; d_gene: .; j_gene: TRBJ2-7; CDR3aa: CASSLAGRTIGEQYF; CDR3nt: TGTGCCAGCAGCTTAGCAGGGAGGACGATCGGCGAGCAGTACTTC
v_gene: TRBV12-3/TRBV12-4; abundance: .; d_gene: .; j_gene: TRBJ1-6; CDR3aa: CASSSSAGSNSPLHF; CDR3nt: TGTGCCAGCAGTTCATCCGCTGGGTCCAATTCACCCCTCCACTTT
v_gene: TRBV11-3; abundance: once; d_gene: TRBD1; j_gene: TRBJ2-3; CDR3aa: CASSTGQGGGTDTQYF; CDR3nt: TGTGCCAGCAGCACTGGACAGGGCGGGGGCACAGATACGCAGTATTTT
v_gene: TRBV10-3; abundance: .; d_gene: .; j_gene: TRBJ2-7; CDR3aa: CAISPRTGFYEQYF; CDR3nt: TGTGCCATCAGCCCAAGGACGGGATTCTACGAGCAGTACTTC
v_gene: TRBV7-9; abundance: .; d_gene: .; j_gene: TRBJ2-7; CDR3aa: CASSRGEGSPYNEQYF; CDR3nt: TGTGCCAGCAGCCGAGGGGAAGGATCGCCGTACAATGAGCAGTACTTC
v_gene: TRBV13; abundance: few; d_gene: .; j_gene: TRBJ2-7; CDR3aa: CASRVGGSYEQYF; CDR3nt: TGTGCCAGCAGGGTCGGCGGCTCCTACGAGCAGTACTTC
v_gene: TRBV14; abundance: .; d_gene: TRBD2; j_gene: TRBJ2-2; CDR3aa: CASSQEELAGATGELFF; CDR3nt: TGTGCCAGCAGCCAAGAGGAACTAGCGGGAGCCACCGGGGAGCTGTTTTTT
v_gene: TRBV20-1; abundance: .; d_gene: .; j_gene: TRBJ1-1; CDR3aa: CSALRDGTEAFF; CDR3nt: TGCAGTGCCCTCAGGGACGGCACTGAAGCTTTCTTT
v_gene: TRBV6-2/TRBV6-3; abundance: .; d_gene: .; j_gene: TRBJ2-3; CDR3aa: CASSYSMRGTENTQYF; CDR3nt: TGTGCCAGCAGTTACTCGATGCGAGGGACGGAAAATACGCAGTATTTT
v_gene: TRBV7-8; abundance: .; d_gene: .; j_gene: TRBJ1-6; CDR3aa: CASSPSPESPLHF; CDR3nt: TGTGCCAGCAGCCCTAGTCCAGAATCACCCCTCCACTTT